A selection of T cell receptor beta chains follows, all from one sample in a study of long-term antiretroviral therapy in people with HIV. Libraries were prepared by immunoSEQ multiplex PCR; TCRdb keeps only in-frame clonotypes and omits some of them. The sample shows 44,000 or so clones, more than 90% of them seen only once. The starting material was unsorted PBMCs, obtained 3.7 years after starting antiretroviral therapy. All receptors come from a woman aged 45-60 years with HIV. Each CDR3 is given with its conserved first and last residue. The order of the fields is V gene, clone size, D gene, J gene, CDR3 DNA, CDR3 protein. D genes are given only for firm matches. The size field is filled for only some rows; it gives once, few, many or a size class.

V: TRBV7-3; size: NA; D: NA; J: TRBJ2-1; DNA: TGTGCCAGCAGCTTAAGAGGCCGTTGGGTTGAGCAGTTCTTC; CDR3: CASSLRGRWVEQFF
V: TRBV5-1; size: NA; D: NA; J: TRBJ1-4; DNA: TGCGCCAGCAGCCTGAGACAGCCGGGTAATGAAAAACTGTTTTTT; CDR3: CASSLRQPGNEKLFF
V: TRBV7-9; size: NA; D: TRBD1; J: TRBJ1-2; DNA: TGTGCCAGCAGCTTAGGAATTGACAGGGCGGATGGCTACACCTTC; CDR3: CASSLGIDRADGYTF
V: TRBV28; size: NA; D: NA; J: TRBJ2-7; DNA: TGTGCCAGCAGTTCCCCCGTTGAGTACGAGCAGTACTTC; CDR3: CASSSPVEYEQYF
V: TRBV9; size: NA; D: NA; J: TRBJ1-1; DNA: TGTGCCAGCAGCGTAGTAGGAGGGTGGAACACTGAAGCTTTCTTT; CDR3: CASSVVGGWNTEAFF
V: TRBV5-4; size: once; D: NA; J: TRBJ1-5; DNA: TGTGCCAGCAGCTTGGACAGGGATAGCAATCAGCCCCAGCATTTT; CDR3: CASSLDRDSNQPQHF
V: TRBV6-5; size: NA; D: NA; J: TRBJ1-2; DNA: TGTGCCAGCAGCAAGTCAGGACATAACTATGGCTACACCTTC; CDR3: CASSKSGHNYGYTF
V: TRBV6-5; size: NA; D: NA; J: TRBJ2-5; DNA: TGTGCCAGCAGTCACCGACTCGGGCCACAAGAGACCCAGTACTTC; CDR3: CASSHRLGPQETQYF
V: TRBV7-2; size: NA; D: NA; J: TRBJ1-6; DNA: TGTGCCAGCAGCCCCCTAGGGCCAGGTCCACCCCTCCACTTT; CDR3: CASSPLGPGPPLHF
V: TRBV10-1; size: NA; D: NA; J: TRBJ2-5; DNA: TGCGCCAGCAGTCTAGGACCAGAAGAGACCCAGTACTTC; CDR3: CASSLGPEETQYF
V: TRBV18; size: NA; D: NA; J: TRBJ1-2; DNA: TGTGCCAGCTCCCCCGGGCAGGGGTATGGCTACACCTTC; CDR3: CASSPGQGYGYTF
V: TRBV7-9; size: NA; D: NA; J: TRBJ1-1; DNA: TGTGCCAGCAAACGGGGGGGCACTGAAGCTTTCTTT; CDR3: CASKRGGTEAFF
V: TRBV5-1; size: NA; D: TRBD1; J: TRBJ1-2; DNA: TGCGCCAGCAGCTTGACAGGGGACTATGGCTACACCTTC; CDR3: CASSLTGDYGYTF
V: TRBV9; size: NA; D: NA; J: TRBJ2-7; DNA: TGTGCCAGCAGCGCAGCGGCAGCCTCTTCCTACGAGCAGTACTTC; CDR3: CASSAAAASSYEQYF
V: TRBV2; size: few; D: NA; J: TRBJ2-7; DNA: TGTGCCAGCAGTCAGCAGGGGACTCACGAGCAGTACTTC; CDR3: CASSQQGTHEQYF
V: TRBV4-3; size: NA; D: NA; J: TRBJ1-5; DNA: TGCGCCAGCAGCCAAGACTCGCCTAGGCTCAATCAGCCCCAGCATTTT; CDR3: CASSQDSPRLNQPQHF
V: TRBV19; size: NA; D: NA; J: TRBJ1-5; DNA: TGTGCCAGTAGTATCGCAGGCTATAGCAATCAGCCCCAGCATTTT; CDR3: CASSIAGYSNQPQHF
V: TRBV4-1; size: NA; D: NA; J: TRBJ2-7; DNA: TGCGCCAGCAGCCAAGAAGACAGAGAATCCTACGAGCAGTACTTC; CDR3: CASSQEDRESYEQYF
V: TRBV7-3; size: NA; D: TRBD2; J: TRBJ2-1; DNA: TGTGCCAGCAGCTCTAGCGGGGGGGCCGGGAATGAGCAGTTCTTC; CDR3: CASSSSGGAGNEQFF
V: TRBV5-1; size: NA; D: NA; J: TRBJ1-2; DNA: TGCGCCAGCAGCTGGGGCGACTATGGCTACACCTTC; CDR3: CASSWGDYGYTF
V: TRBV11-2; size: NA; D: NA; J: TRBJ1-2; DNA: TGTGCCAGCAGGGGGAATGGGAGGGACGGAACCTATGGCTACACCTTC; CDR3: CASRGNGRDGTYGYTF
V: TRBV10-3; size: few; D: TRBD1; J: TRBJ2-7; DNA: TGTGCCATCTCACAGGGGCAGATTTCCGAGCAGTACTTC; CDR3: CAISQGQISEQYF